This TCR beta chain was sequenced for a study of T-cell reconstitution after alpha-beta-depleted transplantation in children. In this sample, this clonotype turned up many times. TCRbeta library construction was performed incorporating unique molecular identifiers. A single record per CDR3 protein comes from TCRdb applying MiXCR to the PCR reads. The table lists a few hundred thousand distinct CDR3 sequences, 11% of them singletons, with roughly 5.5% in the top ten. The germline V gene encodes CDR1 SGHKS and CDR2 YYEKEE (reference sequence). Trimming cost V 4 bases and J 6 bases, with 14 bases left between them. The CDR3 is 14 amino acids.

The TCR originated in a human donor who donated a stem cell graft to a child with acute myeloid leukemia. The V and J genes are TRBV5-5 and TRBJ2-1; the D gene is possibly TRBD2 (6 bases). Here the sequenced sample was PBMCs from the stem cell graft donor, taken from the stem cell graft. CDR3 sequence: CASSHPTSVNEQFF. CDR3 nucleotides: TGTGCCAGCAGCCACCCGACTAGTGTCAATGAGCAGTTCTTC.